The T cell receptor (beta chain) under discussion was sequenced for a study of blood T cells in healthy people across ages. A second PCR, run for roughly 7 to 11 cycles, used a sample-barcoded 5' primer plus a J-beta primer mix. TCRdb itself ran the 5' RACE reads through MiXCR, one entry per CDR3 protein. The sample has 540,000 or so distinct CDR3 sequences; nearly 25% are singletons. The CDR3 has 14 amino acids. Germline assignment: CDR1 DFQATT and CDR2 SNEGSKA (reference sequence). V lost 5 bases, J lost 0 bases, and 6 bases stayed unmatched. The sample was also linked to a second study, of T cells of mothers and their children.

Sequenced sample: blood. This sequence joins TRBV20-1 and TRBJ2-7, with 8 bases fitting TRBD2. This TCR came from a boy younger than 18 in good health. CDR3 amino acids: CSALSGRGSYEQYF. The CDR3 nucleotides are TGCAGTGCTTTAAGCGGGAGAGGCTCCTACGAGCAGTACTTC.